This TCR beta chain was identified in a study of T cell responses to AZD1222 COVID-19 vaccine listed by TCRdb under 2021. For the wider study: TCR sequencing covered roughly 230 trial participants: 200 to 210 given two doses of AZD1222 and 26 given two doses of MenACWY control vaccine. Trial participants were enrolled by age into 18-55, 56-69 and 70-plus year subgroups, with approximately 150, 28 and 58 TCR-sequenced participants respectively.

The full study reports these points: Nearly half of unique spike-specific TCRs reportedly recognized epitopes outside regions mutated in the B.1.351 and B.1.1.7 variants. In the small 56-69-year group, the increase in depth fell short of significance, most likely because of low power. A significant rise in spike-specific TCR breadth and depth was observed after two AZD1222 doses relative to day 0 and relative to MenACWY recipients. Because no day 14 peak-response samples were available, the repertoires could be characterized only after the peak T cell response. Conclusions about previously exposed vaccinees were limited because only six AZD1222 recipients were SARS-CoV-2 seropositive at baseline. The vaccine-associated CD4 TCRs covered the entire spike protein, and the dominant responses fell in regions 160-218 and 743-854. Participants were mostly white British and included more females than males, and it was suggested by the authors that clonal diversity may have been underestimated.

There are 15 amino acids in the CDR3, from cysteine to phenylalanine inclusive. Only CDR3 DNA is held: 45 bases, read in frame from base 1. The germline V gene encodes CDR1 LNHDA and CDR2 SQIVND (reference sequence). V loses 6 bases at its end and J loses 4 bases; junction bases beyond the gene matches: 9. Comment on this clone: Its specific antigen is unknown. There are no base qualities to consult, and no much larger clone falls within one base.

The CDR3 regions of human TCRbeta chains were subjected to immunosequencing. In the original analysis: Repertoire TCRs were matched against a reference library of SARS-CoV-2-specific TCRs generated with the MIRA antigen-specificity platform. Breadth was defined as the fraction of unique TCRs that were SARS-CoV-2-associated, and depth was defined as the fraction of total T cells that were SARS-CoV-2-associated. Using the MIRA data, each spike-specific TCR was assigned both to the spike region to which the TCR was reactive and to a CD4 or CD8 class. Log10-transformed breadth and depth values were compared by one-way ANOVA with Sidak's multiple comparisons tests. TCRdb holds this immuneACCESS table with in-frame rearrangements only. Some clones are missing; in checked studies, unresolved V genes explain under half, and the rest has no known cause. V and J calls plus clone size are reproduced from that table; the DNA served to infer D and trimming. The sample table shows 150,000 to 200,000 clones, and 75% to 90% are seen once. Of the sample, 2.5% to 3% falls within the top ten clones.

The sample's time point label, decoded: baseline before first vaccination. The intended sense of this specimen's treatment or condition label: meningococcal conjugate vaccine given as trial control. Samples from vaccinated people were obtained from the UK trials COV001 and COV002, which included a single-blind randomized controlled phase 2/3 trial of AZD1222 (ChAdOx1 nCoV-19) in healthy adults. Trial participant PBMC samples were collected at day 0 and day 28 after the second dose for TCRbeta chain sequencing. This sequence was found in an adult in good health. The sequencing used peripheral blood, collected on day 0 of MenACWY control vaccination. This chain joins TRBV19 to TRBJ1-3, with 7 central nucleotides matching TRBD1. The nucleotide sequence is TGTGCCAGTAGCCCACGACAGGGACTCGGAAACACCATATATTTT. This encodes CASSPRQGLGNTIYF.